This TCR beta chain was recovered during a study of neurological immune-mediated disorders. Time point given: longitudinal time-point 2. Source material was 2 million unsorted PBMCs, stored at -80 °C in RNAlater. The cDNA was produced through 5'RACE with 10-nucleotide random UMIs. Via MiXCR, TCRdb re-called the 5' RACE reads, giving one row per CDR3 protein. The sample lists some 60,000 distinct CDR3 sequences, about 8.9% occurring once. Findings and caveats of the study: CDR3 amino acid sequences of expanded clones were not shared across subjects, a result suggesting private repertoires in all groups.

This clonotype occurred many times. Its antigen is as yet unknown. The material sequenced was PBMCs. This receptor was identified in a man younger than 40 in good health.

The DNA for the CDR3 is TGTGCCAGCACCCTTTCAATGTCTGGGGCCAACGTCCTGACTTTC. The encoded protein is CASTLSMSGANVLTF. V and J are TRBV7-9 and TRBJ2-6; D not certain. The V end was cut by 7 bases, the J end by 1 base, with 11 bases between. CDR1 is SEHNR and CDR2 is FQNEAQ in the germline V gene (reference sequence). The CDR3 loop spans 15 amino acids.